This T cell receptor (beta chain) was sequenced during a study of siplizumab effects on memory and regulatory T cells. Repertoires were generated with immunoSEQ multiplex PCR, while TCRdb's copy carries only in-frame clones and drops some. The table lists about 27,000 clones, roughly 84% of them singletons. The CDR3 loop spans 11 amino acids. Trimming stripped 3 bases from V and 10 bases from J, with 8 bases between. Germline loops: CDR1 MNHNS, CDR2 SASEGT. V gene TRBV6-1 combines with J gene TRBJ2-3; D is undetermined. The source material was memory CD4+ T cells sorted from blood. This sequence was found in a human donor in good health. As DNA, the CDR3 is TGTGCCAGCAGTGATTCCCCATCGCAGTATTTT. Translating gives CASSDSPSQYF.